These T cell receptor beta chains were read from a single sample in a study of long-term antiretroviral therapy in people with HIV. The method was immunoSEQ multiplex PCR; TCRdb's version includes in-frame clones alone and lacks a portion of them. The data contain about 20,000 clones, 75% to 90% of them seen just once; the ten biggest clones take up over 8.5%. Here the sequenced sample was unsorted PBMCs, taken 0.2 years after starting antiretroviral therapy. Receptors originate from a woman aged 40 to 49 with HIV. The CDR3 runs from the conserved cysteine through the conserved F or W. Each record gives: V gene, clone size, D gene, J gene, CDR3 protein, CDR3 DNA. The D gene is left open where the match is weak. Part of the rows lack a size; the others show once, few, many or a class for expanded clones.

TRBV11-3	NA	TRBD2	TRBJ2-7	CASSLGGGSTYEQYF	TGTGCCAGCAGCTTAGGGGGGGGGTCAACCTACGAGCAGTACTTC
TRBV10-2	NA	NA	TRBJ2-7	CASSGGSLQYF	TGCGCCAGCAGTGGCGGGTCATTGCAGTACTTC
TRBV25-1	once	NA	TRBJ2-7	CASSVTYEQYF	TGTGCCAGCAGTGTAACCTACGAGCAGTACTTC
TRBV19	few	TRBD1	TRBJ2-2	CASKQTGGFYTGELFF	TGTGCCAGTAAACAAACAGGGGGCTTTTACACCGGGGAGCTGTTTTTT
TRBV29-1	few	TRBD1	TRBJ2-2	CSVTGDTGELFF	TGCAGCGTTACAGGGGACACCGGGGAGCTGTTTTTT
TRBV2	once	TRBD1	TRBJ1-5	CASSESGGFLQPQHF	TGTGCCAGCAGTGAATCAGGGGGCTTCCTTCAGCCCCAGCATTTT
TRBV5-4	NA	TRBD1	TRBJ2-7	CASSLAGQGAFEQYF	TGTGCCAGCAGCTTGGCAGGACAGGGGGCATTCGAGCAGTACTTC
TRBV11-2	NA	TRBD2	TRBJ2-3	CASSPPRLAGVTDTQYF	TGTGCCAGCAGCCCCCCGCGACTAGCGGGGGTCACAGATACGCAGTATTTT
TRBV5-6	NA	NA	TRBJ2-3	CASRLGGEDTQYF	TGTGCCAGCAGGCTAGGAGGGGAAGATACGCAGTATTTT
TRBV4-1	NA	TRBD1	TRBJ1-5	CASSRGTGGNQPQHF	TGCGCCAGCAGCCGCGGGACAGGGGGCAATCAGCCCCAGCATTTT
TRBV6-5	NA	NA	TRBJ2-7	CASSYLRDYEQYF	TGTGCCAGCAGTTACCTTAGGGACTACGAGCAGTACTTC
TRBV6-5	NA	NA	TRBJ1-3	CASSYDSRSGNTIYF	TGTGCCAGCAGTTACGACAGCCGCTCTGGAAACACCATATATTTT
TRBV5-6	NA	NA	TRBJ2-3	CASSLLGEGTDTQYF	TGTGCCAGCAGCCTCCTAGGGGAGGGCACAGATACGCAGTATTTT
TRBV4-1	few	NA	TRBJ1-5	CASSQVLAGTGQPQHF	TGCGCCAGCAGCCAAGTTCTAGCAGGGACGGGTCAGCCCCAGCATTTT
TRBV10-2	NA	TRBD2	TRBJ2-1	CASGLAGGSEQFF	TGCGCCAGCGGACTAGCGGGAGGCTCGGAGCAGTTCTTC
TRBV18	NA	NA	TRBJ1-2	CASSPAGSNYGYTF	TGTGCCAGCTCACCGGCAGGGTCCAACTATGGCTACACCTTC
TRBV7-6	NA	TRBD1	TRBJ1-1	CASSATGGANTEAFF	TGTGCCAGCAGCGCCACAGGGGGGGCGAACACTGAAGCTTTCTTT
TRBV9	NA	TRBD2	TRBJ2-3	CASSFSGTSGRTDTQYF	TGTGCCAGCAGTTTTAGCGGGACTAGCGGGAGAACAGATACGCAGTATTTT
TRBV7-9	once	NA	TRBJ1-1	CASSLPDYRMNTEAFF	TGTGCCAGCAGCCTCCCCGACTACAGAATGAACACTGAAGCTTTCTTT
TRBV6-1	NA	NA	TRBJ2-7	CASSEAGGGLSYEQYF	TGTGCCAGCAGTGAAGCGGGAGGGGGTTTGTCCTACGAGCAGTACTTC
TRBV6-5	NA	NA	TRBJ2-3	CASSQSPGSTDTQYF	TGTGCCAGCAGCCAGAGCCCCGGGAGCACAGATACGCAGTATTTT
TRBV4-2	few	NA	TRBJ1-1	CASSQDRVIWGEAFF	TGTGCCAGCAGCCAAGATCGAGTGATATGGGGTGAGGCTTTCTTT
TRBV5-1	once	TRBD1	TRBJ1-1	CASSYLQGMNTEAFF	TGCGCCAGCAGTTACCTACAGGGGATGAACACTGAAGCTTTCTTT
TRBV5-1	NA	NA	TRBJ2-1	CASSLSESSYNEQFF	TGCGCCAGCAGCCTATCGGAGAGCTCCTACAATGAGCAGTTCTTC
TRBV11-3	NA	TRBD2	TRBJ2-1	CASSGLVGNEQFF	TGTGCCAGCAGCGGACTAGTTGGCAATGAGCAGTTCTTC
TRBV2	NA	TRBD1	TRBJ2-1	CASSVTGLAYNEQFF	TGTGCCAGCAGTGTGACAGGGTTAGCTTACAATGAGCAGTTCTTC
TRBV18	NA	NA	TRBJ1-1	CASSPPIGGAYTEAFF	TGTGCCAGCTCACCACCGATCGGGGGCGCTTACACTGAAGCTTTCTTT
TRBV14	NA	NA	TRBJ1-2	CASSQRGGYTF	TGTGCCAGCAGCCAGAGGGGAGGCTACACCTTC
TRBV5-1	NA	NA	TRBJ2-7	CASSPTSSYEQYF	TGCGCCAGCAGCCCGACAAGCTCCTACGAGCAGTACTTC
TRBV5-6	NA	NA	TRBJ2-2	CASSLLQGLPGELFF	TGTGCCAGCAGCTTGTTGCAGGGCCTCCCCGGGGAGCTGTTTTTT
TRBV5-8	NA	NA	TRBJ1-2	CASSRLEYGYTF	TGTGCCAGCAGCCGCCTTGAATATGGCTACACCTTC
TRBV11-3	NA	NA	TRBJ2-7	CASSLPGSSYEQYF	TGTGCCAGCAGCTTACCAGGGAGCTCCTACGAGCAGTACTTC
TRBV7-9	few	NA	TRBJ1-1	CASSSMQGIEAFF	TGTGCCAGCAGCTCGATGCAGGGAATTGAAGCTTTCTTT
TRBV30	NA	NA	TRBJ1-5	CAWSVIGISNQPQHF	TGTGCCTGGAGTGTGATAGGGATCTCCAATCAGCCCCAGCATTTT
TRBV5-1	NA	NA	TRBJ2-3	CASSLLDGSDTQYF	TGCGCCAGCAGCTTGCTTGACGGATCAGATACGCAGTATTTT
TRBV4-1	few	TRBD2	TRBJ2-5	CASSQILASQETQYF	TGCGCCAGCAGCCAAATACTAGCGAGCCAAGAGACCCAGTACTTC
TRBV27	NA	NA	TRBJ2-7	CASTLSAGRTYEQYF	TGTGCCAGCACTCTATCTGCCGGCCGGACCTACGAGCAGTACTTC
TRBV5-1	NA	TRBD2	TRBJ2-5	CASSFSGGAIRETQYF	TGCGCCAGCAGCTTCAGCGGGGGGGCGATTAGGGAGACCCAGTACTTC
TRBV7-9	NA	NA	TRBJ2-7	CASSPSLSGYEQYF	TGTGCCAGCAGCCCTTCCCTAAGCGGGTACGAGCAGTACTTC
TRBV9	NA	NA	TRBJ2-7	CASTPRLRKYSYEQYF	TGTGCCAGCACACCGCGGTTGAGAAAATACTCCTACGAGCAGTACTTC
TRBV5-4	NA	NA	TRBJ2-3	CASSLGAGTHSTDTQYF	TGTGCCAGCAGCTTGGGGGCAGGGACCCACAGCACAGATACGCAGTATTTT
TRBV27	NA	NA	TRBJ1-3	CASSFLPPSGNTIYF	TGTGCCAGCAGTTTCCTCCCCCCTTCCGGAAACACCATATATTTT
TRBV5-4	once	TRBD2	TRBJ2-3	CASKGTSTRGTQYF	TGTGCCAGCAAAGGGACTAGCACCCGAGGTACGCAGTATTTT
TRBV6-5	NA	NA	TRBJ2-1	CASRGTNYNEQFF	TGTGCCAGCAGGGGGACCAATTACAATGAGCAGTTCTTC
TRBV7-9	NA	NA	TRBJ1-2	CASSLGPGVYGYTF	TGTGCCAGCAGCTTAGGTCCAGGCGTCTATGGCTACACCTTC
TRBV6-4	NA	NA	TRBJ1-2	CASSDSGDLYGYTF	TGTGCCAGCAGTGACTCGGGTGACCTTTATGGCTACACCTTC
TRBV6-6	NA	TRBD1	TRBJ2-7	CASTYDRVLAEQYF	TGTGCCAGCACCTACGACAGGGTCCTCGCCGAGCAGTACTTC
TRBV21-1	NA	NA	TRBJ1-2	CASSGYDREYYGYTF	TGTGCCAGCAGCGGGTACGACAGGGAATACTATGGCTACACCTTC
TRBV27	NA	NA	TRBJ1-2	CASSTRARDYGYTF	TGTGCCAGCAGTACCCGCGCCCGGGACTATGGCTACACCTTC
TRBV5-1	NA	NA	TRBJ1-3	CASSSQELNSGNTIYF	TGCGCCAGCAGCTCACAGGAATTGAACTCTGGAAACACCATATATTTT
TRBV4-1	NA	TRBD2	TRBJ2-2	CASSLPVAGGITGELFF	TGCGCCAGCAGCCTCCCGGTGGCGGGGGGTATTACCGGGGAGCTGTTTTTT
TRBV5-6	NA	TRBD2	TRBJ2-7	CASSLWLAGGHEQYF	TGTGCCAGCAGCTTGTGGCTAGCGGGGGGTCACGAGCAGTACTTC
TRBV29-1	NA	TRBD1	TRBJ1-2	CSVGEASDREGVNYGYTF	TGCAGCGTTGGGGAAGCCTCCGACAGGGAGGGGGTTAACTATGGCTACACCTTC
TRBV29-1	NA	NA	TRBJ1-4	CSVEVELADEKLFF	TGCAGCGTTGAAGTCGAGTTGGCAGATGAAAAACTGTTTTTT
TRBV7-8	NA	NA	TRBJ2-3	CASSLGAGSGPDTQYF	TGTGCCAGCAGCTTAGGGGCGGGCTCTGGACCTGATACGCAGTATTTT
TRBV10-1	few	NA	TRBJ1-2	CASSFHTEYGYTF	TGCGCCAGCAGTTTCCACACTGAGTATGGCTACACCTTC
TRBV7-9	NA	NA	TRBJ1-6	CASSPAGGGDSPLHF	TGTGCCAGCAGCCCCGCGGGGGGCGGGGATTCACCCCTCCACTTT
TRBV11-3	NA	TRBD2	TRBJ2-3	CASSIPGGTQYF	TGTGCCAGCAGCATACCGGGAGGCACGCAGTATTTT
TRBV21-1	NA	NA	TRBJ2-7	CASSNNRRQGVTYEQYF	TGTGCCAGCAGCAATAACAGGAGACAGGGGGTTACCTACGAGCAGTACTTC